This T cell receptor beta chain comes out of a study of cytomegalovirus exposure and HLA in healthy donors. Concerning this clone: Its cognate antigen is unknown.

The PCR employed 60 Vbeta primers together with 13 Jbeta primers. Produced via immunoSEQ multiplex PCR; TCRdb's table is partial and in-frame only. Seen here are around 150,000 clones, 60% to 80% observed once, and the top ten hold 2.6%. V lost 0 bases and J lost 10; bases outside the gene matches: 8. Germline lookup yields CDR1 GTSNPN and CDR2 SVGIG (reference sequence). The CDR3 is made up of 14 amino acids. The study's findings and limits: Among TCR beta chains, those listed as cytomegalovirus-associated numbered some 170. Around 18,000 TCR beta sequences were associated with HLA alleles at 0.05 false discovery rate in a later analysis. In a later analysis, HLA-C alleles had the fewest associated TCRs, DRB1 alleles the most. Later examination showed HLA-associated TCR beta chains had greater clonal expansion than equally common others.

The origin of this receptor is a woman aged 40 to 50 in good health and CMV-seropositive. V and J are TRBV30 and TRBJ2-1, with 8 bases fitting TRBD1. Sequences were obtained from PBMCs. For the CDR3, the DNA is TGTGCCTGGAGTGTAAAACAGGGGGTGAGGGAGCAGTTCTTC. Protein product: CAWSVKQGVREQFF.